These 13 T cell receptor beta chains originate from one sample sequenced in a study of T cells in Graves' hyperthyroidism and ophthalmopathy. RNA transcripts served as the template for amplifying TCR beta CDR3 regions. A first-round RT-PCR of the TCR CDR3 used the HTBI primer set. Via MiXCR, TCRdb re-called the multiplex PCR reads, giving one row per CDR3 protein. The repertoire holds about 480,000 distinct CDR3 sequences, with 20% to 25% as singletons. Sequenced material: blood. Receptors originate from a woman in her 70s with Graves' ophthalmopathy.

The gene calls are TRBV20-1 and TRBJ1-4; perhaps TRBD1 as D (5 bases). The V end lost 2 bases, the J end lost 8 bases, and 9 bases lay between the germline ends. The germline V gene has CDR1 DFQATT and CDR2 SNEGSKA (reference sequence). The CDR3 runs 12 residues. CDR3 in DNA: TGCAGTGCTAGAATGGGGGGGGAAAAACTGTTTTTT. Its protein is CSARMGGEKLFF.

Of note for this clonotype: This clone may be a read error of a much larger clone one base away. The CDR3 reads CASSAGLGQLGEQFF. CDR3 nucleotides: TGCGCCAGCAGCGCGGGCTTGGGGCAACTGGGTGAGCAGTTCTTC. This rearrangement joins TRBV5-1 to TRBJ2-1; D tentatively reads TRBD1 or TRBD2 (5 bases each). The length of the CDR3 is 15 residues. Trimming cost V 4 bases and J 9 bases, with 20 bases left between them. CDR1 SGHRS and CDR2 YFSETQ come from the germline V gene.

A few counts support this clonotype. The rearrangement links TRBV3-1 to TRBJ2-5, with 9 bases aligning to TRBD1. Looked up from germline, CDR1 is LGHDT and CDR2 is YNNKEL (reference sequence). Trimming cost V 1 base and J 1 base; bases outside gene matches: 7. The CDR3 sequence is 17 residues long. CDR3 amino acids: CASSQVSTGGFQETQYF. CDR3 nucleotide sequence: TGTGCCAGCAGCCAAGTATCAACAGGGGGCTTCCAAGAGACCCAGTACTTC.

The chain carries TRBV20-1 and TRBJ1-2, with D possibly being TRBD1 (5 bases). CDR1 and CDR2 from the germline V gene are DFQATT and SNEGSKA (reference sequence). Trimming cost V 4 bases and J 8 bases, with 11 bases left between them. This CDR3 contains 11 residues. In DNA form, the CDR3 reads TGCAGTGCTAAACAAGGGGACGGCTACACCTTC. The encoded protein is CSAKQGDGYTF.

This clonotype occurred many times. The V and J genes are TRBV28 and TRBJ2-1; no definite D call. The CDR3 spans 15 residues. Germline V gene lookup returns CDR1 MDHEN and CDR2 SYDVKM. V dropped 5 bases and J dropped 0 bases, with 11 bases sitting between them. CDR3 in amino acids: CASSERFTSYNEQFF. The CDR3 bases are TGTGCCAGCAGTGAACGATTTACCTCCTACAATGAGCAGTTCTTC.

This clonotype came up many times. The CDR3 loop is CASRSTGLNSPLHF. The CDR3, as DNA: TGTGCCAGCAGGTCGACAGGGTTGAATTCACCCCTCCACTTT. The V and J genes are TRBV2 and TRBJ1-6, with 7 nucleotides matching TRBD1. V trimming: 6 bases; J trimming: 7 bases; junction bases outside the gene matches: 6. This CDR3 has 14 residues. The germline gives CDR1 SNHLY, CDR2 FYNNEI.

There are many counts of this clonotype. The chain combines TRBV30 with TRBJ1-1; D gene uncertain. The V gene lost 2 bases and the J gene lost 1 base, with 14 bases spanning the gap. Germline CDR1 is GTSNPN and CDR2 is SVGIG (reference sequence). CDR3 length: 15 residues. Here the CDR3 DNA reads TGTGCCTGGAGTCCCGGTCCTCCTCCGAACACTGAAGCTTTCTTT. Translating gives CAWSPGPPPNTEAFF.

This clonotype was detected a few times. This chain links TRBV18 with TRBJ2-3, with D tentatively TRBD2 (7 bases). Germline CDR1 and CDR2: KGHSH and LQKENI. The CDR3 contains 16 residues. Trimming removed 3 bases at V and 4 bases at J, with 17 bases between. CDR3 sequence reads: CASSPDPGEGADTQYF. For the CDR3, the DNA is TGTGCCAGCTCACCGGACCCCGGGGAGGGGGCAGATACGCAGTATTTT. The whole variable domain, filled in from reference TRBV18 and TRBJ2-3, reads NAGVMQNPRHLVRRRGQEARLRCSPMKGHSHVYWYRQLPEEGLKFMVYLQKENIIDESGMPKERFSAEFPKEGPSILRIQQVVRGDSAAYFCASSPDPGEGADTQYFGPGTRLTVL.

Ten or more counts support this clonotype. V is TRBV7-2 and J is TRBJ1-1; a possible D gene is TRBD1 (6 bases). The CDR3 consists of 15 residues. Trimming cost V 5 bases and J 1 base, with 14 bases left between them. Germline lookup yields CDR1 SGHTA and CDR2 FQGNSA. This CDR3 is CASSLTGPRNTEAFF. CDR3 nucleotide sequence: TGTGCCAGCAGCCTTACAGGGCCGAGGAACACTGAAGCTTTCTTT.

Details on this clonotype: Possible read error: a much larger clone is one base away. The CDR3: CAISEARAEQYF. CDR3 nucleotide sequence: TGTGCCATCAGTGAGGCCCGGGCCGAGCAGTACTTC. J is TRBJ2-7 and V is TRBV10-3; D gene ambiguous. Deletions cut 2 bases from V and 6 bases from J, with 8 bases between. CDR3 length: 12 residues. CDR1 is ENHRY and CDR2 is SYGVKD in the germline V gene.

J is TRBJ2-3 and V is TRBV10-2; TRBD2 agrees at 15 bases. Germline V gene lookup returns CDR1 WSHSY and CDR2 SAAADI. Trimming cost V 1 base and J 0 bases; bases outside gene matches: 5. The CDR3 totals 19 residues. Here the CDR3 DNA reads TGCGCCAGCAGTGAGTTAGGACTAGCGGGAGGGTCGAGCACAGATACGCAGTATTTT. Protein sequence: CASSELGLAGGSSTDTQYF.

CDR3 sequence (DNA): TGTGCCAGTATCAACGTACATAGCGGAAGCACAGATACGCAGTATTTT. Its protein is CASINVHSGSTDTQYF. The J gene is TRBJ2-3, the V gene TRBV19; perhaps TRBD2 as D (6 bases). CDR1 is LNHDA, CDR2 SQIVND, per germline (reference sequence). The CDR3 consists of 16 residues. V was pared by 7 bases and J by 0 bases, with 17 bases between. The entire variable domain, with the rest obtained from reference TRBV19 and TRBJ2-3, is as follows: DGGITQSPKYLFRKEGQNVTLSCEQNLNHDAMYWYRQDPGQGLRLIYYSQIVNDFQKGDIAEGYSVSREKKESFPLTVTSAQKNPTAFYLCASINVHSGSTDTQYFGPGTRLTVL.

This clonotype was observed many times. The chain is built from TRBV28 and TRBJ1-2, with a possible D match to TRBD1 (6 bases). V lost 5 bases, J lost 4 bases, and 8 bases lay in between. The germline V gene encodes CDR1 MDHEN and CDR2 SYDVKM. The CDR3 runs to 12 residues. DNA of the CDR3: TGTGCCAGCAGTCAACAGGGCTATGGCTACACCTTC. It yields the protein CASSQQGYGYTF.